Judged by frequency, the clone carrying this T cell receptor beta chain is medium-sized. Its antigen remains unidentified. The sample belongs to a study of CXCR3-negative and CXCR3-positive naive CD8 T cells. About the study: The TRB read total, about 130 million, broke down to about 1.5 +/- 0.3 million reads per library.

Via 5' RACE with UMI labels, TRB cDNA libraries were prepared. Reanalyzing the 5' RACE reads, TCRdb keeps one entry per CDR3 protein, without DNA. This table lists around 63,000 distinct CDR3 sequences. General study points: Researchers report that CXCR3-positive naive cells carry more hydrophobic TRB CDR3s than CXCR3-negative naive cells. Cryopreserved cells showed partially decreased CXCR3 expression, and most assays used fresh PBMCs.

The clonotype was recovered from a human donor in good health. Some clones in this sample may be carry-over from other donors' samples. Material: naive CXCR3+ CD8+ T cells from blood. This sample's subset: CD45RO-CCR7+CD27+CD95- naive CD8+ T cells expressing CXCR3 (TNR3+).

CDR3 residues: CASSPATSYNEQFF. This sequence joins TRBV14 and TRBJ2-1; the D call from TCRdb, TRBD2, cannot be confirmed without DNA. CDR1 and CDR2 from the germline V gene are SGHDN and FVKESK. CDR3 length equals 14 residues.